These T cell receptor beta chains were read from a single sample in a study of beta chain features in type 1 diabetes. Using immunoSEQ multiplex PCR, the repertoire was profiled, and TCRdb retains in-frame clones only, with some absent. This sample has 60,000 or so clones, with about 60% found just once. Material for sequencing was Tregs from blood. All receptors derive from a woman between 18 and 29 years old in good health. Both conserved end residues are part of each CDR3. Fields, in order: V gene, clone size, J gene, D gene, CDR3 DNA, CDR3 protein. The D gene is left open where the match is weak. The size entry is marked missing in some rows and otherwise reads once, few, many or a size class.

TRBV7-9	few	TRBJ1-2	TRBD1	TGTGCCACATACGACAGGGGGCCTGGAGAAAACTATGGCTACACCTTC	CATYDRGPGENYGYTF
TRBV18	NA	TRBJ1-3	TRBD1	TGTGCCAGCTCTGCCGGGACAGGGGGCATTGGAAACACCATATATTTT	CASSAGTGGIGNTIYF
TRBV5-1	once	TRBJ2-7	TRBD2	TGCGCCTCGACTAGCGGGAGAGGCGACGAGCAGTACTTC	CASTSGRGDEQYF
TRBV2	once	TRBJ1-4	TRBD1	TGTGCCAGCAGTGCCGAGGGGGCTCGGGGTGAAAAACTGTTTTTT	CASSAEGARGEKLFF
TRBV5-1	NA	TRBJ1-1	NA	TGCGCCAGCAGCTTGCTCCAGGGTACTGAAGCTTTCTTT	CASSLLQGTEAFF
TRBV7-2	NA	TRBJ1-6	NA	TGTGCCAGCAGCTCCTTGGAGAACCACTATAATTCACCCCTCCACTTT	CASSSLENHYNSPLHF
TRBV29-1	few	TRBJ2-7	NA	TGCAGCGTCTCTAGCTCCTACGAGCAGTACTTC	CSVSSSYEQYF
TRBV19	NA	TRBJ1-1	NA	TGTGCCAGTTCCCCAGGGTTGAGGACTGAAGCTTTCTTT	CASSPGLRTEAFF
TRBV18	NA	TRBJ2-2	NA	TGTGCCAGCTCACCCCGACAGGGAGGTCCCGGGGAGCTGTTTTTT	CASSPRQGGPGELFF
TRBV5-6	NA	TRBJ2-5	TRBD2	TGTGCCAGCAGCTTCACTAGCGGCAAAGGGACCCAGTACTTC	CASSFTSGKGTQYF
TRBV11-1	few	TRBJ1-5	TRBD1	TGTGCCACCAAAAACTGGGACAGGGATAGCAATCAGCCCCAGCATTTT	CATKNWDRDSNQPQHF
TRBV5-1	few	TRBJ2-7	TRBD1	TGCGCCAGCAGCTCTACAGGGGGGCCCAATGAGCAGTACTTC	CASSSTGGPNEQYF
TRBV6-1	NA	TRBJ2-7	TRBD1	TGTGCCAGCAGTGCCGGGACAGGGGACCGCTTACACGAGCAGTACTTC	CASSAGTGDRLHEQYF
TRBV19	NA	TRBJ1-2	TRBD1	TGTGCCAGTAGTGGGACAGGGGCGGGCATCTATGGCTACACCTTC	CASSGTGAGIYGYTF
TRBV6-6	NA	TRBJ2-7	NA	TGTGCCAGCAGGGAGACCTACGAGCAGTACTTC	CASRETYEQYF
TRBV5-1	NA	TRBJ2-7	NA	TGCGCCCCCCGCCAGGGGAACGAGCAGTACTTC	CAPRQGNEQYF
TRBV4-2	NA	TRBJ1-1	NA	TGTGCCAGCAGCCAAGAGGCAGGGGACGAAGCTTTCTTT	CASSQEAGDEAFF
TRBV2	once	TRBJ2-5	NA	TGTGCCAGCAGTGGCAGCCAAGAGACCCAGTACTTC	CASSGSQETQYF
TRBV9	NA	TRBJ2-1	TRBD2	TGTGCCAGCAGCGTAGGGGCTAGCGGTGAGCAGTTCTTC	CASSVGASGEQFF
TRBV2	NA	TRBJ1-2	NA	TGTGCCAGCAGTGAAAATGTGGGGCTTTACTATGGCTACACCTTC	CASSENVGLYYGYTF